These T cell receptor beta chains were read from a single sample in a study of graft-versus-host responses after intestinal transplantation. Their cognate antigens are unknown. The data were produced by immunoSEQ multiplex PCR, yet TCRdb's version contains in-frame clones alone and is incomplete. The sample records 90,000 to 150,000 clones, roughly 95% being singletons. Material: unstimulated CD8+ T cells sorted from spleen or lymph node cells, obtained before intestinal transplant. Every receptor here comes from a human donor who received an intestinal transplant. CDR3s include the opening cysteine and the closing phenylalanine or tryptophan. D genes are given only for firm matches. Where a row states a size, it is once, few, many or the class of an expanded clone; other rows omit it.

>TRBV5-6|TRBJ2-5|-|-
CASSYGTKYQETQYF
TGTGCCAGCAGCTACGGGACCAAGTACCAAGAGACCCAGTACTTC
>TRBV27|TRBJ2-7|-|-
CASSLSRRSTEQYF
TGTGCCAGCAGTTTAAGCCGGAGGTCGACCGAGCAGTACTTC
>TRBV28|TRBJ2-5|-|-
CASTSWGSQETQYF
TGTGCCAGCACCTCTTGGGGCTCTCAAGAGACCCAGTACTTC
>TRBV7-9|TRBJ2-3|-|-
CASSLPRGADTQYF
TGTGCCAGCAGCTTACCCAGGGGCGCAGATACGCAGTATTTT
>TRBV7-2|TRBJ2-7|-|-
CASSLLGGRFPEQYF
TGTGCCAGCAGCTTGTTGGGGGGGCGCTTCCCCGAGCAGTACTTC
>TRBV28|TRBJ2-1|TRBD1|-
CASRGTGHGNEQFF
TGTGCCAGCAGAGGGACAGGGCATGGAAATGAGCAGTTCTTC
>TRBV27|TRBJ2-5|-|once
CASSSLLALGAQTQYF
TGTGCCAGCAGTTCCCTGTTAGCTTTGGGCGCGCAGACCCAGTACTTC
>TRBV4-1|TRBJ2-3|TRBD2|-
CASSQVSLAGPRGPDTQYF
TGCGCCAGCAGCCAAGTATCCCTAGCGGGACCCAGAGGCCCAGATACGCAGTATTTT
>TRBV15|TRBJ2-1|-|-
CATSRDATTYNEQFF
TGTGCCACCAGCAGAGATGCAACGACGTACAATGAGCAGTTCTTC
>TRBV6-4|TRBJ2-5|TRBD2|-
CASSDPRASGNQETQYF
TGTGCCAGCAGTGACCCGAGGGCTAGCGGAAACCAAGAGACCCAGTACTTC
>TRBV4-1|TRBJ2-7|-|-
CASSQVPGNYEQYF
TGCGCCAGCAGCCAAGTACCAGGGAACTACGAGCAGTACTTC
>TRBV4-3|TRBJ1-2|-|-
CASSPSLGQLGGYTF
TGCGCCAGCAGCCCCTCATTGGGGCAGCTTGGTGGCTACACCTTC
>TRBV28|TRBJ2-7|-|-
CASSSQIYEQYF
TGTGCCAGCAGTTCCCAGATATACGAGCAGTACTTC
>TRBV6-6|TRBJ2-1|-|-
CASRTWTPREQFF
TGTGCCAGCAGAACTTGGACCCCCAGGGAGCAGTTCTTC
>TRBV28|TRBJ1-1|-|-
CASRPGGVHPNTEAFF
TGTGCCAGCAGACCAGGAGGGGTCCACCCTAACACTGAAGCTTTCTTT
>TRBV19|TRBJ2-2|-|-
CASSISSSGELFF
TGTGCCAGTAGTATATCAAGTTCCGGGGAGCTGTTTTTT
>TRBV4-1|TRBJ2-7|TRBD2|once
CASSQSSGMYYEQYF
TGCGCCAGCAGCCAAAGTAGCGGGATGTACTACGAGCAGTACTTC
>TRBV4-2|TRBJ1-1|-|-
CASSQEGDPAGKAFF
TGTGCCAGCAGCCAAGAAGGTGATCCGGCTGGCAAAGCTTTCTTT